This T cell receptor (beta chain) was documented in a study of blood T cell repertoires in COVID-19. Study context: Samples of COVID-19 (acute and convalescent) were obtained from the United States, Italy and Spain. T cells, B-cell-depleted T cells, or PBMCs supplied cDNA or gDNA.

Germline CDR1 and CDR2: SNHLY and FYNNEI. This CDR3 contains 14 residues. V shed 2 bases and J shed 7 bases, with 12 bases lying between them. This table comes from immunoSEQ multiplex PCR, and its TCRdb copy is limited to in-frame clones, with some not included. Of just under 150,000 clones detected, 80% to 90% appear once; the ten largest clones hold around 38%. The V call is TRBV2, the J call TRBJ1-5; D gene ambiguous. The TCR was taken from a man aged 50-60 years who had recovered from COVID-19. The sequenced material came from peripheral blood. The CDR3: CASSENKVVQPQHF. As DNA, the CDR3 is TGTGCCAGCAGTGAAAACAAAGTGGTCCAGCCCCAGCATTTT.